The subject of this entry is one T cell receptor (beta chain). Its antigen remains undetermined. No per-base quality is available; no much larger clone lies one base away. The collaborating institutions used their own protocols to collect whole blood in K2EDTA tubes. For TCRbeta analysis, collaborator samples were shipped as frozen whole blood, as isolated PBMCs, or as DNA extracted from either sample type. This record comes from a study of blood T cell repertoires in COVID-19 (TCRdb year 2020). For the wider study: Collaborator samples came from the United States, Italy and Spain and covered acute and convalescent phases of COVID-19. The material from the prospective study consisted of cDNA or gDNA derived from T cells, B-cell-depleted T cells, or PBMCs. Deeply sampled blood TCRbeta repertoires from subjects exposed to, actively infected with, or recovered from COVID-19 were included in the dataset. The repertoires were made available in a free public database intended to serve as a resource for research on the immune response to SARS-CoV-2. Samples were obtained from the ongoing ImmuneRACE study (first 160 participants) and from about 1,300 subjects provided by 6 global collaborators. Nearly every sample came with metadata listing a de-identified subject ID, COVID-19 status, age in years and sex. HLA class I and class II types, where available, came from metadata supplied by the sample provider rather than from assay-based typing.

According to the germline V gene, CDR1 reads MDHEN and CDR2 reads SYDVKM. Relative to germline, V is missing 7 bases and J is missing 8 bases, with 10 bases of the junction outside any gene match. The CDR3 runs 14 amino acids, cysteine and phenylalanine included. Only CDR3 DNA is held: 42 bases, read in frame from base 1. Points the paper makes about the study in general: The quantity of clinical and demographic metadata differed by source and by participant and was supplied without curation.

TCRbeta CDR3 regions were amplified from genomic DNA using the immunoSEQ Assay, a bias-controlled multiplex PCR. Under the source paper's analysis protocol: The number of nucleated cells in each sample was estimated from the amplification of reference gene primers within the assay. To quantify the absolute abundance of each unique TCRbeta CDR3 rearrangement, sequence reads were collapsed and filtered. For each sample, productive Simpson clonality was calculated as the square root of Simpson's diversity index over productive rearrangements. What TCRdb holds here is the immuneACCESS table cut down to in-frame rearrangements. Part of the clones is not present; checked against another copy, under half of the missing clones reflect an unresolved V gene, and the others are unexplained. That table supplies the V and J calls and clone size; D and trimming were determined from the DNA. The sample profile shows 200,000 to 250,000 clones; about 90% of them were found once. The top ten hold around 1.2% of the sample.

Source material: peripheral blood. The rearrangement combines TRBV28 with TRBJ1-2; the central 10 bases match TRBD1. This receptor was taken from a man in his thirties or forties with acute or convalescent COVID-19. CDR3 reads: CASTGQGVIWGYTF. Read as DNA, the sequence is TGTGCCAGCACAGGACAGGGGGTTATCTGGGGCTACACCTTC.